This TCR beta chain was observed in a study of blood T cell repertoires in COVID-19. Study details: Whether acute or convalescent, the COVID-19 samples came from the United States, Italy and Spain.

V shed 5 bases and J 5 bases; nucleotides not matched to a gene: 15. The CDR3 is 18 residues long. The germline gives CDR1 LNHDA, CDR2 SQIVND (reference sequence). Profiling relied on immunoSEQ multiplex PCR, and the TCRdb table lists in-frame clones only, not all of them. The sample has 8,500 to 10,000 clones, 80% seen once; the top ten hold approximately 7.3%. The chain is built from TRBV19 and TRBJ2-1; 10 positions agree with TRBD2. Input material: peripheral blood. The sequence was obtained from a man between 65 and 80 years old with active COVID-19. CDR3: CASSASPAGTSEDNEQFF. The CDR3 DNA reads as TGTGCCAGTAGTGCTAGCCCCGCCGGGACTAGCGAAGACAATGAGCAGTTCTTC.